One and the same sample provided the 26 T cell receptor beta chains below, sequenced in a study of T cells in Graves' hyperthyroidism and ophthalmopathy (dated by TCRdb to between 2019 and 2020). Libraries were built with multiplex PCR. Sequenced on an Illumina HiSeq 2000. TCR beta CDR3 regions were amplified from RNA transcripts. A first-round RT-PCR of the TCR CDR3 used the HTBI primer set with the Qiagen OneStep RT-PCR kit. Starting from the raw public reads, TCRdb applied fastp trimming at Q25, assembled clones with MiXCR and retained in-frame beta chains. Every CDR3 protein is listed once, alongside the most common genes and DNA of its rows. Present in this sample are under 650,000 distinct CDR3 sequences, around 15% of which were seen just once. The leading ten clones occupy 3.8% of the sample. Sequenced material: blood. These receptors came from a woman in her twenties or thirties with Graves' hyperthyroidism.

V is TRBV14 and J is TRBJ2-1; the match to TRBD2 covers 7 bases. With 2 bases clipped from V and 3 bases from J, the junction kept 4 bases outside the gene matches. Per germline, CDR1 SGHDN and CDR2 FVKESK. The CDR3 has 15 residues. Here the CDR3 reads CASSQSGGGYNEQFF. The CDR3 DNA is TGTGCCAGCAGCCAAAGCGGCGGGGGCTACAATGAGCAGTTCTTC.

This clonotype was seen at least ten times. V and J are TRBV12-3 or TRBV12-4 and TRBJ2-5; maybe TRBD1 (5 bases). Trimming cost V 3 bases and J 1 base, with 21 bases left between them. The CDR3 has 18 amino acids. CDR3 loop: CASSLVLGSWGRQETQYF. CDR3 in DNA: TGTGCCAGCAGTTTGGTGCTTGGCTCCTGGGGCCGCCAAGAGACCCAGTACTTC.

This clonotype was detected many times. The rearrangement links TRBV28 to TRBJ2-5, with D possibly being TRBD1 or TRBD2 (5 bases each). CDR1 is MDHEN, CDR2 SYDVKM, per germline. The CDR3 is made up of 14 amino acids. V was shortened by 6 bases and J by 2 bases, with 13 bases between the two germline ends. CDR3 loop: CASRTGREQETQYF. The CDR3 nucleotides are TGTGCCAGCAGAACGGGACGGGAACAAGAGACCCAGTACTTC.

This clonotype has a count of ten or more. The V and J genes are TRBV7-2 and TRBJ2-3; 7 bases agree with TRBD2. The J segment lost 4 bases and the V segment lost 1 base, leaving 8 bases of the junction unmatched. Germline loops: CDR1 SGHTA, CDR2 FQGNSA. This CDR3 has 16 amino acids. CDR3: CASSLVGGGPADTQYF. CDR3 sequence (DNA): TGTGCCAGCAGCTTAGTGGGGGGAGGGCCCGCAGATACGCAGTATTTT.

This chain uses TRBV4-3 with TRBJ2-3; unclear D gene. CDR1 and CDR2 from the germline V gene are LGHNA and YSLEER. The ends were cut back, 0 bases at V and 8 bases at J, with 9 bases in the middle. This CDR3 region has 13 residues. The CDR3 loop reads CASSQESAITQYF. The CDR3 DNA is TGCGCCAGCAGCCAAGAATCCGCAATTACGCAGTATTTT.

The chain uses TRBV24-1 and TRBJ1-5; a weak D match, TRBD1 (5 bases). The V gene lost 4 bases and the J gene lost 11 bases, with 14 bases spanning the gap. CDR3 length equals 13 residues. Germline loops: CDR1 KGHDR, CDR2 SFDVKD. CDR3 bases: TGTGCCACCAGTGACTTTGGAAAACAGGCCCAGCATTTT. It encodes CATSDFGKQAQHF.

The chain recombines TRBV6-2 or TRBV6-3 with TRBJ1-5, with D unclear. Germline CDR1 is MNHEY and CDR2 is SVGEGT. This CDR3 is 14 amino acids long. With 7 bases removed from V and 0 bases from J, the gap between germline ends came to 10 bases. CDR3 region: CASIDRGSNQPQHF. DNA of the CDR3: TGTGCCAGCATCGACCGAGGTAGCAATCAGCCCCAGCATTTT.

This clonotype was observed at least ten times. The rearrangement joins TRBV5-1 to TRBJ1-5, with TRBD1 identical over 8 bases. This CDR3 has 13 amino acids. V trimming: 5 bases; J trimming: 7 bases; junction bases outside the gene matches: 5. In germline, CDR1 is SGHRS, CDR2 YFSETQ. The CDR3, as DNA: TGCGCCAGCAGTGACAGGGGTGAACAGCCCCAGCATTTT. It translates to CASSDRGEQPQHF.

The V gene is TRBV7-9, the J gene TRBJ1-2; D is perhaps TRBD1 (6 bases). Germline-derived CDR1 and CDR2 are SEHNR and FQNEAQ (reference sequence). Trimming took off 3 bases at V and 10 bases at J, with 18 bases between the two ends. The CDR3 is 14 residues long. The CDR3: CASSLVTQPGDYTF. The CDR3 nucleotides are TGTGCCAGCAGCTTGGTGACTCAACCAGGGGACTACACCTTC.

As regards this clonotype: With a much larger clone just one base away, this may be a read error. This chain uses TRBV30 with TRBJ1-6; D gene ambiguous. Trimming took 3 bases from V and 5 from J, leaving 5 bases between them. CDR1 GTSNPN and CDR2 SVGIG come from the germline V gene (reference sequence). The CDR3 is 12 residues long. The CDR3 DNA reads as TGTGCCTGGAGCCTAAATAATTCACCCCTCCACTTT. Its protein is CAWSLNNSPLHF.

This clonotype occurred many times. The rearrangement joins TRBV2 to TRBJ2-3, with TRBD2 matching 13 bases. J lost 8 bases, V lost 4 bases, and 6 bases had no gene match. Germline CDR1 SNHLY, CDR2 FYNNEI. This CDR3 contains 15 residues. The CDR3 here is CASSATSGRAGTQYF. The CDR3 region has the DNA TGTGCCAGCAGTGCAACTAGCGGGAGGGCAGGTACGCAGTATTTT. Full variable domain (remainder filled in from reference TRBV2 and TRBJ2-3): EPEVTQTPSHQVTQMGQEVILRCVPISNHLYFYWYRQILGQKVEFLVSFYNNEISEKSEIFDDQFSVERPDGSNFTLKIRSTKLEDSAMYFCASSATSGRAGTQYFGPGTRLTVL.

This clonotype was seen ten or more times. The chain carries TRBV27 and TRBJ2-5; 10 bases match TRBD1. This CDR3 comprises 14 residues. In germline, CDR1 is MNHEY, CDR2 SMNVEV (reference sequence). The V gene end was trimmed by 6 bases and the J gene end by 4 bases; junction bases not matched to a gene: 5. CDR3 nucleotide sequence: TGTGCCAGCAGGACAGGGGGCGGGGGAGAGACCCAGTACTTC. Protein: CASRTGGGGETQYF.

This clonotype was counted at least ten times. J is TRBJ2-7 and V is TRBV20-1; 10 nucleotides align to TRBD2. Germline CDR1 is DFQATT and CDR2 is SNEGSKA (reference sequence). The CDR3 covers 15 residues. Losses at the gene ends were 4 bases for V and 0 bases for J; bases not matched to a gene: 6. The CDR3 sequence is CSATSSGSSSYEQYF. The CDR3 coding sequence is TGCAGTGCTACCTCTAGCGGGAGTTCCTCCTACGAGCAGTACTTC.

This clonotype occurred many times. In DNA form, the CDR3 reads TGTGCCAGCAGCTCTTTTACCACCGGGGAGCTGTTTTTT. Residues: CASSSFTTGELFF. The chain has TRBV11-3 and TRBJ2-2; the D is unclear. Trimming cost V 4 bases and J 4 bases, with 7 bases left between them. Germline lookup yields CDR1 SGHNT and CDR2 YENEEA. The CDR3 runs 13 residues.

On this clonotype itself: A much larger clonotype is one base distant, so this may be a read error. J is TRBJ2-3 and V is TRBV28; D gene ambiguous. The germline V gene has CDR1 MDHEN and CDR2 SYDVKM. This CDR3 spans 17 amino acids. Trimming shortened V by 6 bases and J by 2 bases, and 21 bases separated the two germline ends. This CDR3 reads CASSLPHACQATDTQYF. CDR3 coding DNA: TGTGCCAGCAGCCTCCCTCACGCCTGTCAGGCCACAGATACGCAGTATTTT.

This chain joins TRBV7-6 and TRBJ1-2; unclear D gene. Trimming removed 2 bases at V and 8 bases at J, with 12 bases between. CDR1 and CDR2 from the germline V gene are SGHVS and FNYEAQ. The CDR3 contains 13 residues. CDR3 loop: CASSLYGSQGYTF. In DNA form, the CDR3 reads TGTGCCAGCAGCTTATATGGTTCTCAGGGCTACACCTTC.

This clonotype has more than one count but fewer than ten. The chain recombines TRBV20-1 with TRBJ1-6, with TRBD1 as a possible D gene (6 bases). Trimming removed 3 bases at V and 10 bases at J, with 19 bases between. Looked up from germline, CDR1 is DFQATT and CDR2 is SNEGSKA (reference sequence). The CDR3 is made up of 15 amino acids. The CDR3 is CSASLRNRVSSPLHF. In DNA, the CDR3 is TGCAGTGCTAGTTTGCGTAACAGGGTATCCTCACCCCTCCACTTT.

This clonotype showed up many times. The chain employs TRBV20-1 and TRBJ1-2; 7 bases match TRBD1. Trimming cost V 6 bases and J 3 bases; bases outside gene matches: 4. The CDR3 covers 12 residues. Germline lookup yields CDR1 DFQATT and CDR2 SNEGSKA (reference sequence). The CDR3 loop reads CSAFGTDYGYTF. Here the CDR3 DNA reads TGCAGTGCCTTCGGGACAGACTATGGCTACACCTTC.

This clonotype was found many times. V is TRBV6-1 and J is TRBJ2-7; 9 bases map to TRBD1. This CDR3 spans 14 amino acids. With 7 bases clipped from V and 5 bases from J, the junction kept 9 bases outside the gene matches. The germline gives CDR1 MNHNS, CDR2 SASEGT. The CDR3 here is CASIKQGAFHEQYF. The CDR3 bases are TGTGCCAGCATCAAACAGGGGGCTTTCCACGAGCAGTACTTC.

The chain carries TRBV7-8 and TRBJ1-2; TRBD1 matches at 8 bases. The germline V gene has CDR1 SGHVS and CDR2 FQNEAQ. The CDR3 is 15 residues long. Trimming took 4 bases from V and 0 from J; bases not matched to a gene: 4. The CDR3 reads CASSYGQGTNYGYTF. Here the CDR3 DNA reads TGTGCCAGCAGCTACGGACAGGGAACTAACTATGGCTACACCTTC.

In this sample, this clonotype turned up a few times. CDR3: CASSQDITVVSGNTGELFF. CDR3 nucleotide sequence: TGCGCCAGCAGCCAAGATATCACCGTAGTTAGCGGGAACACCGGGGAGCTGTTTTTT. The V call is TRBV4-1, the J call TRBJ2-2; tentative D call: TRBD2 (6 bases). The germline V gene has CDR1 MGHRA and CDR2 YSYEKL. Deletions cut 0 bases from V and 1 base from J, with 18 bases between. The CDR3 totals 19 residues.

This rearrangement joins TRBV6-2 or TRBV6-3 to TRBJ2-1; no clear D. V lost 0 bases, J lost 7 bases, and 10 bases lay in between. CDR1 and CDR2 (germline): MNHEY, SVGEGT. This CDR3 comprises 14 residues. In nucleotides, the CDR3 is TGTGCCAGCAGTTACTCGGGTAGGGCAAATGAGCAGTTCTTC. It yields the protein CASSYSGRANEQFF.

In this sample, this clonotype turned up a few times. DNA for the CDR3: TGTGCCAGTACCCGGGACGCCGGCTATGGAAACACCATATATTTT. Its translation: CASTRDAGYGNTIYF. The chain links TRBV6-1 to TRBJ1-3; tentative D call: TRBD1 (5 bases). V was clipped by 9 bases and J by 3 bases, with 18 bases between them. The CDR3 consists of 15 residues. From germline, CDR1 is MNHNS and CDR2 SASEGT.

The chain joins TRBV20-1 to TRBJ2-1, with a tentative D call TRBD2 (7 bases). V was pared by 8 bases and J by 5 bases, with 22 bases between. This CDR3 contains 15 residues. Per germline, CDR1 DFQATT and CDR2 SNEGSKA (reference sequence). CDR3 sequence: CSTSPSGKGDNEQFF. In DNA form, the CDR3 reads TGCAGTACATCACCTAGCGGAAAGGGGGACAATGAGCAGTTCTTC.

V usage is TRBV5-6 and J usage is TRBJ2-5; 8 bases are a match to TRBD2. Germline CDR1 reads SGHDT; CDR2 reads YYEEEE. There are 16 residues in the CDR3. Unmatched junction bases numbered 10, after V lost 4 bases and J lost 2 bases. In nucleotides, the CDR3 is TGTGCCAGCAGCCCCCGGGGGGGCAGGGCTCAAGAGACCCAGTACTTC. Residues: CASSPRGGRAQETQYF.

The chain has TRBV6-1 and TRBJ1-1, with D possibly matching TRBD1 (6 bases). The CDR3 is 17 amino acids. Trimming pared 1 base from V and 4 bases from J, leaving 19 bases between. CDR1 and CDR2 (germline): MNHNS, SASEGT. The CDR3 region is CASSEDRFNLRGTEAFF. CDR3 sequence (DNA): TGTGCCAGCAGTGAAGACAGGTTTAACCTCAGGGGCACTGAAGCTTTCTTT.